This TCR beta chain was sequenced in a study of siplizumab effects on memory and regulatory T cells. V lost 0 bases, J lost 6 bases, and 8 bases stayed unmatched. The CDR3 sequence is 16 residues long. CDR1 is LNHNV, CDR2 YYDKDF, per germline (reference sequence). The repertoire was sequenced with immunoSEQ multiplex PCR; TCRdb's copy has only in-frame clones and lacks some. The table records 100,000 to 120,000 clones, approximately 94% of them present only once. This receptor was taken from a human donor in good health. The sequencing sample was made of CD4+ T cells sorted from blood. This rearrangement joins TRBV15 to TRBJ2-1; 7 bases match TRBD2. The CDR3 bases are TGTGCCACCAGCAGAGACCCAACGGGAGGTCTCAATGAGCAGTTCTTC. This translates into CATSRDPTGGLNEQFF.